Listed here are 25 T cell receptor beta chains from one sample, sequenced in a study of T-cell reconstitution after alpha-beta-depleted transplantation in children. Unique molecular identifiers were used in preparing the TCRbeta library. Via MiXCR, TCRdb re-called the PCR reads, giving one row per CDR3 protein. The profile shows 120,000 to 150,000 distinct CDR3 sequences, around 8.8% of them singletons. The material sequenced was PBMCs, mostly from graft donor cells, taken 180 days after TCRalphabeta/CD19-depleted stem cell transplant. These receptors all stem from a female patient aged 2 to 10 who had a stem cell transplant for congenital amegakaryocytic thrombocytopenia, so the T cells may come from the graft donor.

This clonotype was recorded a few times. The genes are TRBV5-1 and TRBJ2-5; D gene ambiguous. The germline CDR1 and CDR2 sequences are SGHRS and YFSETQ. The CDR3 runs 14 residues. Trimming stripped 5 bases from V and 5 bases from J, with 16 bases between. The CDR3 spells CASRTPPRMETQYF. As DNA, the CDR3 is TGCGCCAGCAGGACACCGCCCCGAATGGAGACCCAGTACTTC.

This clonotype has ten or more counts. The genes are TRBV20-1 and TRBJ2-2; 14 nucleotides match TRBD2. The CDR3 is 19 residues long. With V trimmed by 6 bases and J by 2 bases, 14 bases remained unmatched. Germline loops: CDR1 DFQATT, CDR2 SNEGSKA (reference sequence). The CDR3 region has the DNA TGCAGTGCGCTAACGGGACTAGCGGGAGTGTCATCCAACACCGGGGAGCTGTTTTTT. It yields the protein CSALTGLAGVSSNTGELFF.

The rearrangement uses TRBV12-3 or TRBV12-4 and TRBJ2-7; TRBD2 agrees at 11 bases. CDR3 length equals 15 residues. The ends lost 3 bases at V and 1 base at J; junction bases unmatched: 2. The DNA for the CDR3 is TGTGCCAGCAGTTTGCTAGCGGGGGGATCCTACGAGCAGTACTTC. This gives the protein CASSLLAGGSYEQYF.

This clonotype was detected many times. V gene TRBV5-1 combines with J gene TRBJ2-7, with 14 bases matching TRBD2. The V and J ends lost 4 bases and 1 base, in that order; junction bases with no gene match: 10. CDR3 length: 18 residues. Germline V lookup: CDR1 SGHRS, CDR2 YFSETQ. The CDR3 here is CASSPRGLAGAASYEQYF. Here the CDR3 DNA reads TGCGCCAGCAGCCCCAGGGGACTAGCGGGAGCAGCATCCTACGAGCAGTACTTC.

This clonotype occurred many times. The chain joins TRBV27 to TRBJ2-7; 7 bases line up with TRBD1. This CDR3 contains 14 residues. CDR1 MNHEY and CDR2 SMNVEV come from the germline V gene (reference sequence). V lost 4 bases, J lost 3 bases, and 6 bases stayed unmatched. CDR3 bases: TGTGCCAGCAGTTCGCCGGGACAGTACTACGAGCAGTACTTC. Translation gives CASSSPGQYYEQYF.

This clonotype was found a few times. The chain recombines TRBV14 with TRBJ1-2; D is perhaps TRBD1 (6 bases). Trimming removed 4 bases at V and 2 bases at J, with 14 bases between. From germline, CDR1 is SGHDN and CDR2 FVKESK. The CDR3 loop spans 15 amino acids. DNA for the CDR3: TGTGCCAGCAGCCGACAGGCGGGACGGAACTATGGCTACACCTTC. Its protein is CASSRQAGRNYGYTF.

In this sample, this clonotype turned up many times. This sequence joins TRBV20-1 and TRBJ2-1; TRBD2 aligns across 9 bases. The V gene's germline CDR1 is DFQATT and CDR2 SNEGSKA (reference sequence). V trimming: 0 bases; J trimming: 9 bases; junction bases outside the gene matches: 12. The CDR3 runs to 16 residues. CDR3 nucleotide sequence: TGCAGTGCTAGAGATCCCGTATTAGGACTAGCGAGTGAGCAGTTCTTC. This sequence encodes CSARDPVLGLASEQFF.

This clonotype showed up many times. The chain couples TRBV20-1 to TRBJ2-1; 16 bases fit TRBD2. V shed 5 bases and J 12 bases; nucleotides not matched to a gene: 10. Germline V gene sequence: CDR1 DFQATT, CDR2 SNEGSKA (reference sequence). This CDR3 has 15 amino acids. The CDR3 loop reads CSARPGTSGRVGQFF. DNA for the CDR3: TGCAGTGCTCGGCCAGGGACTAGCGGGAGGGTTGGGCAGTTCTTC.

This clonotype was seen ten or more times. The chain joins TRBV12-3 or TRBV12-4 to TRBJ2-7; D tentatively fits TRBD1 or TRBD2 (6 bases each). The CDR3 runs to 14 residues. V lost 5 bases and J 2 bases, leaving 13 bases between the germline ends. The DNA of the CDR3 is TGTGCCAGCAGTCTCGAGGGGGGAGCCTACGAGCAGTACTTC. Residues: CASSLEGGAYEQYF.

This clonotype was counted only a few times. This chain uses TRBV5-1 with TRBJ1-5; D ambiguous. Trimming took 1 base from V and 0 from J, leaving 8 bases between them. Germline V gene sequence: CDR1 SGHRS, CDR2 YFSETQ. This CDR3 has 15 amino acids. In DNA form, the CDR3 reads TGCGCCAGCAGCTTGTCAGGTCATAGCAATCAGCCCCAGCATTTT. This encodes CASSLSGHSNQPQHF.

This clonotype was seen a handful of times. This rearrangement joins TRBV18 to TRBJ1-4, with unresolved D. The germline V gene has CDR1 KGHSH and CDR2 LQKENI. The CDR3 covers 17 residues. The V gene lost 4 bases and the J gene lost 6 bases, with 21 bases spanning the gap. Here the CDR3 reads CASSRVVTLGVDEKLFF. As DNA, the CDR3 is TGTGCCAGCTCACGGGTGGTGACTTTGGGCGTGGATGAAAAACTGTTTTTT.

This clonotype showed up many times. The V gene is TRBV6-5, the J gene TRBJ1-3; D not resolved. Deletions cut 4 bases from V and 0 bases from J, with 10 bases between. The CDR3 spans 15 residues. CDR1 and CDR2 (germline): MNHEY, SVGAGI. The CDR3 nucleotides are TGTGCCAGCAGTTTCCTCGACTACTCTGGAAACACCATATATTTT. As protein: CASSFLDYSGNTIYF.

This clonotype was picked up many times. CDR3 region: CASSFATGSTSPLHF. The DNA of the CDR3 is TGTGCCAGCAGTTTTGCGACAGGTTCTACTTCACCCCTCCACTTT. The chain links TRBV12-3 or TRBV12-4 to TRBJ1-6; the D gene is possibly TRBD1 (6 bases). This CDR3 comprises 15 residues. Deletions cut 3 bases from V and 9 bases from J, with 15 bases between.

This clonotype was observed many times. The chain has TRBV20-1 and TRBJ1-5; D is unclear. Trimming stripped 3 bases from V and 6 bases from J, with 12 bases between. The CDR3 spans 13 residues. Looked up from germline, CDR1 is DFQATT and CDR2 is SNEGSKA (reference sequence). This chain's CDR3 is CSASDKGFQPQHF. For the CDR3, the DNA is TGCAGTGCTAGCGACAAGGGTTTTCAGCCCCAGCATTTT.

This clonotype was seen ten or more times. The genes are TRBV20-1 and TRBJ1-1, with D hard to call. The CDR3 spans 17 residues. Germline loops: CDR1 DFQATT, CDR2 SNEGSKA (reference sequence). V lost 3 bases and J lost 3, with 23 bases in between. CDR3 protein: CSARMIHIRASYTEAFF. The CDR3 DNA is TGCAGTGCTAGGATGATTCATATTAGGGCATCGTACACTGAAGCTTTCTTT.

This clonotype was seen repeatedly, ten times or more. Germline is not matched at one junction end, which may reflect a read error. The CDR3 here is CSAEHRGEGYTF. CDR3 nucleotides: TGCAGCGCTGAACACCGGGGCGAGGGCTACACCTTC. The V call is TRBV29-1, the J call TRBJ1-2, with D tentatively TRBD1 (5 bases). CDR1 is SQVTM, CDR2 ANQGSEA, per germline. The CDR3 has 12 residues.

This clonotype was detected many times. The chain links TRBV12-3 or TRBV12-4 to TRBJ2-4, with D unresolved. This CDR3 has 11 residues. V lost 1 base and J lost 7, with 2 bases in between. In nucleotides, the CDR3 is TGTGCCAGCAGTTTAGGGAACATTCAGTACTTC. As protein: CASSLGNIQYF.

This clonotype was observed a few times. The rearrangement uses TRBV29-1 and TRBJ2-1, with 9 bases that match TRBD1. Germline V CDR1 and CDR2: SQVTM, ANQGSEA. V gave up 5 bases and J gave up 0 bases; unmatched junction bases: 5. This CDR3 region has 15 residues. CDR3 region: CSVSGQGSSYNEQFF. CDR3 DNA: TGCAGCGTTTCAGGACAGGGGAGCTCCTACAATGAGCAGTTCTTC.

Many counts were recorded for this clonotype. This chain joins TRBV20-1 and TRBJ2-1; D remains unclear. Germline loops: CDR1 DFQATT, CDR2 SNEGSKA (reference sequence). The CDR3 sequence is 12 residues long. V was clipped by 0 bases and J by 0 bases, with 0 bases between them. The DNA for the CDR3 is TGCAGTGCTAGAGACTCCTACAATGAGCAGTTCTTC. As protein: CSARDSYNEQFF.

A note on this clonotype: Being one base from a much bigger clone, this may be a read error. The V call is TRBV20-1, the J call TRBJ2-2, with D perhaps matching TRBD1 or TRBD2 (5 bases each). The CDR3 has 16 residues. Germline V gene data show CDR1 as DFQATT and CDR2 as SNEGSKA (reference sequence). V was cut by 3 bases and J by 0 bases, with 14 bases left in between. The CDR3 DNA follows: TGCAGTGCTAGTTACCCGGGGACCTCGAACACCGGGGAGCTGTTTTTT. Amino acids: CSASYPGTSNTGELFF.

Many counts were recorded for this clonotype. The CDR3 spells CASSRRQGHSYEQYF. CDR3 nucleotide sequence: TGTGCCAGCAGCCGAAGACAGGGGCACTCCTACGAGCAGTACTTC. The chain couples TRBV7-6 to TRBJ2-7, with 8 bases aligning to TRBD1. The CDR3 covers 15 residues. Germline V CDR1 and CDR2: SGHVS, FNYEAQ. The J segment lost 0 bases and the V segment lost 5 bases, leaving 6 bases of the junction unmatched.

V is TRBV7-9 and J is TRBJ1-1, with unresolved D. The CDR3 sequence is 14 residues long. Germline values: CDR1 SEHNR, CDR2 FQNEAQ (reference sequence). The V end was cut by 6 bases, the J end by 3 bases, with 14 bases between. CDR3 nucleotides: TGTGCCAGCAGGAATAATAAATGGGACACTGAAGCTTTCTTT. It is translated as CASRNNKWDTEAFF.

In this sample, this clonotype turned up many times. V and J are TRBV5-1 and TRBJ1-5; a weak D match, TRBD1 (6 bases). V dropped 0 bases and J dropped 2 bases, with 27 bases sitting between them. The germline gives CDR1 SGHRS, CDR2 YFSETQ. This CDR3 is built from 21 residues. CDR3 nucleotide sequence: TGCGCCAGCAGCTTGGCCGGCCACTCCTCGCGGACAGCTGGGGGCAATCAGCCCCAGCATTTT. Translated, it gives CASSLAGHSSRTAGGNQPQHF.

The chain combines TRBV28 with TRBJ1-2, with 12 nucleotides matching TRBD1. The germline V gene has CDR1 MDHEN and CDR2 SYDVKM. V gave up 3 bases and J gave up 6 bases; unmatched junction bases: 8. CDR3 length: 16 amino acids. CDR3 loop: CASSFTPGQGANGYTF. The CDR3, as DNA: TGTGCCAGCAGTTTCACCCCGGGACAGGGGGCGAATGGCTACACCTTC.

This clonotype came up many times. This sequence joins TRBV29-1 and TRBJ2-7; 9 bases agree with TRBD1. V was pared by 6 bases and J by 6 bases, with 12 bases of the junction left unmatched. CDR3 length: 14 residues. The germline CDR1 and CDR2 sequences are SQVTM and ANQGSEA. CDR3 loop: CSVRPGTGSSEQYF. The CDR3 DNA follows: TGCAGCGTCCGCCCCGGGACAGGGTCTAGCGAGCAGTACTTC.